Listed below are T cell receptor beta chains from one sample, sequenced in a study of human T cells and chemical hapten exposure. TCRdb passed the RACE reads through MiXCR, listing each CDR3 protein once. This sample has fewer than 150,000 distinct CDR3 sequences; roughly 13% occur once, and the top ten carry 0.9% to 0.95%. The sample in question was whole blood, obtained in connection with sensitization to the hapten diphenylcyclopropenone (DPC). All receptors derive from a man aged 18 to 35 with alopecia areata. Some clones in this sample may be carry-over from other donors' samples. Each CDR3 is given without its conserved first and last residue. The order of the fields is J gene, V gene, CDR3 protein.

j_gene: TRBJ1-1; v_gene: TRBV7-6; CDR3aa: ASSLVVGDSITEAF
j_gene: TRBJ2-2; v_gene: TRBV6-5; CDR3aa: ASSYRTETGELF
j_gene: TRBJ2-5; v_gene: TRBV6-2/TRBV6-3; CDR3aa: ASSYTTQETQY
j_gene: TRBJ2-5; v_gene: TRBV11-2; CDR3aa: ASSVRGVKETQY
j_gene: TRBJ1-1; v_gene: TRBV20-1; CDR3aa: SASKASTEAF
j_gene: TRBJ1-2; v_gene: TRBV5-4; CDR3aa: ASSFRAHYGYT
j_gene: TRBJ1-1; v_gene: TRBV12-3/TRBV12-4; CDR3aa: ASSLRHSWNTEAF
j_gene: TRBJ1-1; v_gene: TRBV4-3; CDR3aa: ASSQVKGNTEAF
j_gene: TRBJ2-1; v_gene: TRBV3-1; CDR3aa: ASSPEDNEQF
j_gene: TRBJ1-5; v_gene: TRBV19; CDR3aa: ASSLPRGQPQH
j_gene: TRBJ1-1; v_gene: TRBV12-3/TRBV12-4; CDR3aa: ASRLLPQNTEAF
j_gene: TRBJ2-2; v_gene: TRBV24-1; CDR3aa: ATRAGRKRNTGELF
j_gene: TRBJ2-1; v_gene: TRBV29-1; CDR3aa: SVAQGSEQF
j_gene: TRBJ2-1; v_gene: TRBV19; CDR3aa: ASSLGGSSSYNEQF
j_gene: TRBJ1-4; v_gene: TRBV3-1; CDR3aa: ASSHEGQGEKLF
j_gene: TRBJ2-5; v_gene: TRBV7-9; CDR3aa: ASIPPGGHLETQY
j_gene: TRBJ2-7; v_gene: TRBV20-1; CDR3aa: SASASYEQY
j_gene: TRBJ2-5; v_gene: TRBV11-1; CDR3aa: ASSFNQETQY
j_gene: TRBJ2-1; v_gene: TRBV11-2; CDR3aa: ASSRSGYNEQF
j_gene: TRBJ1-1; v_gene: TRBV29-1; CDR3aa: SASRDRGQLF
j_gene: TRBJ2-7; v_gene: TRBV6-2/TRBV6-3; CDR3aa: ASTSFLIRQGRYEQY
j_gene: TRBJ2-7; v_gene: TRBV29-1; CDR3aa: SGRLAGGYEQY
j_gene: TRBJ2-7; v_gene: TRBV12-3/TRBV12-4; CDR3aa: ASSLLAGSSYEQY
j_gene: TRBJ1-6; v_gene: TRBV4-3; CDR3aa: ASSQAGVGSPLH
j_gene: TRBJ1-4; v_gene: TRBV12-3/TRBV12-4; CDR3aa: ASSFGAGAGEKLF
j_gene: TRBJ1-2; v_gene: TRBV4-3; CDR3aa: ASRDTGGYT
j_gene: TRBJ1-5; v_gene: TRBV4-1; CDR3aa: ASSQVPAGDQPQH